These T cell receptor beta chains were read from a single sample in a study of radiation and T cells in renal cell carcinoma. Using immunoSEQ multiplex PCR, the repertoire was profiled, and TCRdb retains in-frame clones only, with some absent. The sample has 90,000 to 100,000 clones, 84% seen once. The input for sequencing was blood, taken from a patient whose treatment included radiotherapy and nephrectomy. Source of these receptors: a man aged 60 to 69 with renal cell carcinoma. The CDR3 runs from the conserved cysteine through the conserved F or W. Each record gives: V gene, D gene, J gene, clone size, CDR3 DNA, CDR3 protein. D genes are given only for firm matches. For some rows the clone size is stated as once, few or many, or as a class when expanded; others skip it.

>TRBV7-9|TRBD1|TRBJ2-7|NA
TGTGCCAGCATCCCGCCCGGGACAGGGTCCTACGAGCAGTACTTC
CASIPPGTGSYEQYF
>TRBV27|NA|TRBJ2-7|NA
TGTGCCAGCATCATGGCGAGCCGGCCCTACGAGCAGTACTTC
CASIMASRPYEQYF
>TRBV30|TRBD1|TRBJ1-1|NA
TGTGCCTGGAGAGTGGGACAGGGGTCAACTGAAGCTTTCTTT
CAWRVGQGSTEAFF
>TRBV7-2|TRBD1|TRBJ1-5|NA
TGTGCCAGCAGCTTGACAGGGGTCGCGGGAGGCAATCAGCCCCAGCATTTT
CASSLTGVAGGNQPQHF
>TRBV5-4|TRBD2|TRBJ2-3|NA
TGTGCCAGCAGCACCGGGACTAGCGGCTTACCAATGGATACGCAGTATTTT
CASSTGTSGLPMDTQYF
>TRBV27|NA|TRBJ2-6|NA
TGTGCCAGCAGTTCATTGGCGGTTCCCTCTGGGGCCAACGTCCTGACTTTC
CASSSLAVPSGANVLTF
>TRBV28|NA|TRBJ1-2|few
TGTGCCAGCGTCCCCAGGGGACCTAACTATGGCTACACCTTC
CASVPRGPNYGYTF
>TRBV28|NA|TRBJ2-1|NA
TGTGCCGGGCACAGGGCGGGGTACAATGAGCAGTTCTTC
CAGHRAGYNEQFF
>TRBV5-1|TRBD1|TRBJ1-4|NA
TGCGCCAGCAGCTTGGAAGGGACAGCTAATGAAAAACTGTTTTTT
CASSLEGTANEKLFF
>TRBV7-8|TRBD1|TRBJ2-5|NA
TGTGCCAGCAGCTTAGACAGGGGAGACCAAGAGACCCAGTACTTC
CASSLDRGDQETQYF
>TRBV6-5|NA|TRBJ2-7|few
TGTGCCAGCAGAAGGACAGCCTCGGGCTACGAGCAGTACTTC
CASRRTASGYEQYF
>TRBV30|TRBD1|TRBJ2-7|NA
TGTGCCTGGACGGGACAGGGGTGGGAGCAGTACTTC
CAWTGQGWEQYF
>TRBV5-1|TRBD2|TRBJ2-7|NA
TGCGCCAGCAGCTTGGGGGGCGGGAGCTCCTACGAGCAGTACTTC
CASSLGGGSSYEQYF
>TRBV28|NA|TRBJ1-5|NA
TGTGCCAGCAGTTTACCGAACGTTTACCAGCCCCAGCATTTT
CASSLPNVYQPQHF
>TRBV6-6|NA|TRBJ1-1|NA
TGTGCCAGCAGAATAGATAGGGGTCTGAACACTGAAGCTTTCTTT
CASRIDRGLNTEAFF
>TRBV5-6|NA|TRBJ2-5|NA
TGTGCCAGCAGCTTGGGTGGCGGTCAGAGGGCCCAGTACTTC
CASSLGGGQRAQYF
>TRBV7-9|TRBD1|TRBJ1-1|few
TGTGCCAGCAGCCTAAGTGGACAGGGGAGAGCTTTCTTT
CASSLSGQGRAFF
>TRBV13|NA|TRBJ1-2|NA
TGTGCCAGCAGCTCGAGGGGCCAGTCCGGAGGCTACACCTTC
CASSSRGQSGGYTF
>TRBV6-5|NA|TRBJ2-7|NA
TGTGCCAGCAGTTACTCTCCCGACTACGAGCAGTACTTC
CASSYSPDYEQYF
>TRBV2|TRBD2|TRBJ2-1|NA
TGTGCCAGAGGGGGTAGCGGGAGCTTGTTTAACAATGAGCAGTTCTTC
CARGGSGSLFNNEQFF
>TRBV6-4|TRBD1|TRBJ2-5|once
TGTGCCAGCAGTGAGAGAACAGGGGGGACCCAGTACTTC
CASSERTGGTQYF
>TRBV5-1|TRBD1|TRBJ1-1|NA
TGCGCCAGCAGCGGGAACAGGGGGAGGATCACTGAAGCTTTCTTT
CASSGNRGRITEAFF
>TRBV19|NA|TRBJ2-3|NA
TGTGCCAGTCAGCACCGGGGCTCCCTTCCCACAGATACGCAGTATTTT
CASQHRGSLPTDTQYF
>TRBV11-3|NA|TRBJ1-2|NA
TGTGCCAGCAGCTCCTCGGCTAAAGGACAACTCAACTATGGCTACACCTTC
CASSSSAKGQLNYGYTF
>TRBV5-1|TRBD1|TRBJ2-1|NA
TGCGCCAGCAGCTCCGGGACAGGGCTCGGGGACATTTATGAGCAGTTCTTC
CASSSGTGLGDIYEQFF
>TRBV14|NA|TRBJ2-2|NA
TGTGCCAGCAGCCGCGTGGGGGGCGACACGTCCGGGGAGCTGTTTTTT
CASSRVGGDTSGELFF
>TRBV7-6|TRBD1|TRBJ2-3|NA
TGTGCCAGCAGCTTAGGCCGGGACAGGGTTCTTACAGATACGCAGTATTTT
CASSLGRDRVLTDTQYF
>TRBV4-2|TRBD2|TRBJ2-5|NA
TGTGCCAGCAGCCCAAGACTAGCGGGAGGCCATTCGCAAGAGACCCAGTACTTC
CASSPRLAGGHSQETQYF
>TRBV2|NA|TRBJ2-2|NA
TGTGCCAGCATTGGAGACGGGGAGCTGTTTTTT
CASIGDGELFF
>TRBV27|NA|TRBJ2-2|NA
TGTGCCAGCAGTTTGGACTGGGGGGCCGGGGAGCTGTTTTTT
CASSLDWGAGELFF
>TRBV28|TRBD1|TRBJ2-5|NA
TGTGCCAGCAGGAAACAGGGGGCAGAGACCCAGTACTTC
CASRKQGAETQYF
>TRBV18|NA|TRBJ2-2|NA
TGTGCCAGCTCACTACAGTGGACCGAAACCGGGGAGCTGTTTTTT
CASSLQWTETGELFF
>TRBV10-3|TRBD1|TRBJ2-5|NA
TGTGCCATCAGTGCTGGACAGGGGCCTGAGACCCAGTACTTC
CAISAGQGPETQYF
>TRBV6-1|NA|TRBJ1-3|NA
TGTGCCAGCAGTGAAAGGACCGCAGGAAACACCATATATTTT
CASSERTAGNTIYF
>TRBV6-5|TRBD1|TRBJ1-1|NA
TGTGCCAGCAACCAACAGGGGGAGCGTGAAGCTTTCTTT
CASNQQGEREAFF
>TRBV27|TRBD1|TRBJ1-4|NA
TGTGCCAGCAGCCCCGGACAGGGGCCTAATGAAAAACTGTTTTTT
CASSPGQGPNEKLFF
>TRBV2|TRBD2|TRBJ2-6|NA
TGTGCCAGCAGTGAAGCGCTTTGGGAAGCGGGATCTGGGGCCAACGTCCTGACTTTC
CASSEALWEAGSGANVLTF
>TRBV11-3|NA|TRBJ2-1|NA
TGTGCCAGCAGCTCTACCCATAGCCCGAATGAGCAGTTCTTC
CASSSTHSPNEQFF
>TRBV19|NA|TRBJ2-5|NA
TGTGCCAGTAGTATAGGAGAAGAGACCCAGTACTTC
CASSIGEETQYF
>TRBV2|NA|TRBJ1-3|NA
TGTGCCAGCAGGGGCCCTCGGAACACCATATATTTT
CASRGPRNTIYF
>TRBV19|NA|TRBJ1-5|few
TGTGCCACCAGTTTGGCCAGGGAACAGCCCCAGCATTTT
CATSLAREQPQHF